The 6 T cell receptor beta chains below all came from one sample that was sequenced in a study of OX40 agonist ivuxolimab in advanced cancers. TCRdb's copy holds only in-frame clones and misses some; the assay was immunoSEQ multiplex PCR. The repertoire has about 69,000 clones, roughly 90% of them found once; the top ten carry around 0.31%. This material consisted of CD4+ or CD8+ T cells sorted from blood, taken in a trial of the OX40 agonist ivuxolimab. The receptor set was obtained from an adult with an advanced solid tumor such as melanoma, head and neck, liver or kidney cancer.

J is TRBJ2-2 and V is TRBV9, with D maybe TRBD2 (5 bases). Germline CDR1 SGDLS, CDR2 YYNGEE. The CDR3 is made up of 17 amino acids. The ends were cut back, 4 bases at V and 4 bases at J, with 20 bases in the middle. The CDR3 reads CASSPRTQDWSTGELFF. The CDR3 region has the DNA TGTGCCAGCAGCCCCAGAACTCAGGACTGGAGCACCGGGGAGCTGTTTTTT.

V is TRBV7-3 and J is TRBJ1-3; D may be TRBD1 (6 bases). CDR1 and CDR2 from the germline V gene are SGHTA and FQGTGA. V was pared by 3 bases and J by 0 bases, with 9 bases between. The CDR3 totals 15 residues. In DNA, the CDR3 is TGTGCCAGCAGCTTCGACAGGAGCTCTGGAAACACCATATATTTT. It specifies CASSFDRSSGNTIYF.

The CDR3 sequence is CAIRGGQTQETQYF. The DNA for the CDR3 is TGTGCCATCAGGGGGGGACAGACCCAAGAGACCCAGTACTTC. The genes are TRBV10-3 and TRBJ2-5; possibly TRBD1 for D (7 bases). CDR1 and CDR2 from the germline V gene are ENHRY and SYGVKD. The V and J ends lost 6 bases and 1 base respectively, with 12 bases between them. The CDR3 runs to 14 residues.

In this sample, this clone turned up a few times. The V call is TRBV18, the J call TRBJ1-2; TRBD1 is a possible D gene (5 bases). V shed 2 bases and J shed 1 base, with 8 bases lying between them. Germline-derived CDR1 and CDR2 are KGHSH and LQKENI. CDR3 length equals 14 residues. The CDR3 nucleotides are TGTGCCAGCTCACCAGACAGTCTTAACTATGGCTACACCTTC. It yields the protein CASSPDSLNYGYTF.

The gene calls are TRBV29-1 and TRBJ2-3, with D perhaps matching TRBD2 (7 bases). The ends were cut back, 3 bases at V and 2 bases at J, with 21 bases in the middle. This CDR3 comprises 17 residues. Germline CDR1 and CDR2: SQVTM and ANQGSEA. In nucleotides, the CDR3 is TGCAGCGTTGATGCCGGGGGGCCCAGCAGAGACACAGATACGCAGTATTTT. It yields the protein CSVDAGGPSRDTDTQYF.

The genes are TRBV12-5 and TRBJ2-6; D is unclear. Trimming left V 1 base short and J 0 bases short, with 13 bases between. There are 18 residues in the CDR3. CDR1 and CDR2 from the germline V gene are LGHNT and FRNRAP. CDR3: CASGLATFAISGANVLTF. CDR3 in DNA: TGTGCTAGTGGTTTGGCCACTTTCGCGATCTCTGGGGCCAACGTCCTGACTTTC. Complete variable domain (other parts from reference TRBV12-5 and TRBJ2-6): DARVTQTPRHKVTEMGQEVTMRCQPILGHNTVFWYRQTMMQGLELLAYFRNRAPLDDSGMPKDRFSAEMPDATLATLKIQPSEPRDSAVYFCASGLATFAISGANVLTFGAGSRLTVL.